The present T cell receptor beta chain was sequenced within a study of T cell repertoires in cytomegalovirus infection (dated 2019 in TCRdb). Looking at the study overall: Because public TCR beta signatures pointed to carriage of CMV infection together with the matching HLA type, the HLA type of each donor mattered for the analysis.

In its sample, this clonotype was seen many times. The target of this receptor is not known. A junction boundary mismatches the germline segment, possibly from a read error. The CDR3 covers 12 residues, taking in both the cysteine and the phenylalanine. CDR3 DNA only is kept here, 36 bases in frame from base 1. Sequencing was carried out with an Illumina HiSeq 1500. TCRdb reanalyzed the raw reads on its own, using fastp at Q25 for trimming and MiXCR for clone calling, and kept in-frame beta chains. Rows matching on CDR3 protein sequence are summarized as one entry with the most common DNA and genes. The sample table lists 400,000 or so distinct CDR3 sequences, under 40% of them with a count of one. Together, the top ten hold roughly 15% of the sample. Paper-wide results and their limitations: The ex vivo response was dominated by HLA-C-restricted CMV-specific TCR beta clonotypes, and the single most frequent clonotype in two of eight donors was supplied by these HLA-C-restricted clonotypes. In both this cohort and an independent cohort of 300 to 450 donors, the cumulative frequency of public TCR beta family members distinguished carriers of CMV infection plus the relevant HLA type.

The source material was PBMCs. This chain is built from TRBV12-3 or TRBV12-4 and TRBJ1-2; 8 central bases correspond to TRBD1. The TCR was taken from a human donor in good health (CMV status not recorded). Some clones in this sample may be carry-over from other donors' samples. The bases read TGTGCCAGCAGGAAACCCGGGACAGGTTTAATCTTC. Its product reads: CASRKPGTGLIF.